Listed below are T cell receptor beta chains from one sample, sequenced in a study of blood T cell repertoires in COVID-19. Only in-frame clones appear in the TCRdb table, and some are missing; sequencing was by immunoSEQ multiplex PCR. The repertoire has roughly 140,000 clones, more than 70% of them found once; the top ten carry about 10%. Sequences were obtained from peripheral blood. The origin of the receptors is a man in his fifties or sixties with active or convalescent COVID-19. The CDR3 runs from the conserved cysteine through the conserved F or W. D genes are given only for firm matches. Only part of the rows carry a size: once, few, many, or a class if the clone is expanded.

TRBJ1-6 | once | TRBV9 | TRBD1 | CASRQGGHLHF | TGTGCCAGCAGACAGGGGGGGCACCTCCACTTT
TRBJ1-2 | NA | TRBV7-2 | TRBD1 | CASSLLGQHYGYTF | TGTGCCAGCAGCCTCCTGGGACAGCACTATGGCTACACCTTC
TRBJ2-7 | NA | TRBV5-5 | NA | CASSGDSYEQYF | TGTGCCAGCAGCGGTGACAGCTACGAGCAGTACTTC
TRBJ2-3 | NA | TRBV6-5 | TRBD1 | CASSYARTGGRDTQYF | TGTGCCAGCAGTTACGCGAGGACAGGGGGTCGCGATACGCAGTATTTT
TRBJ1-4 | NA | TRBV28 | NA | CASSFWETGLLATNEKLFF | TGTGCCAGCAGTTTTTGGGAGACAGGTTTACTTGCAACTAATGAAAAACTGTTTTTT
TRBJ1-3 | NA | TRBV7-2 | NA | CASSLGQSGNTIYF | TGTGCCAGCAGCTTAGGACAGTCTGGAAACACCATATATTTT
TRBJ2-7 | NA | TRBV24-1 | NA | CATSDFRDEQYF | TGTGCCACCAGTGATTTCAGGGACGAGCAGTACTTC
TRBJ1-5 | few | TRBV28 | NA | CASTPPGVSNQPQHF | TGTGCCAGCACCCCCCCGGGGGTAAGCAATCAGCCCCAGCATTTT
TRBJ1-2 | NA | TRBV5-3 | NA | CARSLPVVNYGYTF | TGTGCCAGAAGCTTGCCAGTTGTTAACTATGGCTACACCTTC
TRBJ2-1 | NA | TRBV11-2 | TRBD1 | CASSLGQGSYNEQFF | TGTGCCAGCAGCCTGGGACAGGGGTCCTACAATGAGCAGTTCTTC
TRBJ2-1 | NA | TRBV2 | NA | CASAGYSYNEQFF | TGTGCCAGCGCGGGGTACTCCTACAATGAGCAGTTCTTC
TRBJ2-2 | NA | TRBV7-9 | NA | CASSPYRDVDTGELFF | TGTGCCAGCAGCCCCTACAGGGACGTTGACACCGGGGAGCTGTTTTTT
TRBJ1-2 | NA | TRBV28 | NA | CASSLLVEKGYTF | TGTGCCAGCAGTTTATTGGTGGAGAAGGGCTACACCTTC
TRBJ1-4 | NA | TRBV5-4 | NA | CASSLLNEKLFF | TGTGCCAGCAGTTTACTCAATGAAAAACTGTTTTTT
TRBJ2-3 | NA | TRBV2 | NA | CASSFDRDTQYF | TGTGCCAGCAGTTTTGACAGAGATACGCAGTATTTT
TRBJ1-1 | once | TRBV19 | NA | CASSIGRRGLGTEAFF | TGTGCCAGTAGTATAGGCCGGAGGGGCCTCGGAACTGAAGCTTTCTTT
TRBJ1-1 | NA | TRBV5-4 | TRBD1 | CASSLFDRANTEAFF | TGTGCCAGCAGCTTATTTGACAGGGCAAACACTGAAGCTTTCTTT
TRBJ2-3 | NA | TRBV28 | TRBD2 | CASSLWAGEVGADTQYF | TGTGCCAGCAGTTTATGGGCGGGAGAGGTCGGCGCAGATACGCAGTATTTT
TRBJ2-7 | NA | TRBV28 | NA | CASSPPASYEQYF | TGTGCCAGCAGCCCCCCCGCCAGTTACGAGCAGTACTTC
TRBJ2-1 | NA | TRBV19 | NA | CASSRQGVQGYNEQFF | TGTGCCAGTAGTCGCCAGGGCGTCCAGGGATACAATGAGCAGTTCTTC
TRBJ2-5 | NA | TRBV19 | NA | CASSMAGVVETQYF | TGTGCCAGTAGTATGGCAGGGGTTGTCGAGACCCAGTACTTC
TRBJ2-2 | NA | TRBV5-1 | TRBD1 | CASSSTGDAGELFF | TGCGCCAGCAGCTCGACAGGGGACGCCGGGGAGCTGTTTTTT
TRBJ1-4 | NA | TRBV7-9 | NA | CASSLALGGTNEKLFF | TGTGCCAGCAGCTTAGCGCTGGGGGGAACTAATGAAAAACTGTTTTTT
TRBJ1-1 | once | TRBV10-1 | TRBD1 | CASSRGLRTEAFF | TGCGCCAGCAGCAGGGGGCTGAGAACTGAAGCTTTCTTT
TRBJ2-7 | NA | TRBV11-3 | TRBD1 | CASSFGQGFSYEQYF | TGTGCCAGCAGCTTTGGACAGGGATTCTCCTACGAGCAGTACTTC
TRBJ2-2 | NA | TRBV24-1 | NA | CATRDSANTGELFF | TGTGCCACCCGCGACAGTGCGAACACCGGGGAGCTGTTTTTT
TRBJ2-7 | few | TRBV11-2 | TRBD2 | CASSSRGGVGTSGLFQYF | TGTGCCAGCAGCTCGAGGGGGGGAGTGGGGACTAGCGGCCTTTTCCAGTACTTC
TRBJ2-7 | NA | TRBV7-9 | NA | CASSLGSNTYEQYF | TGTGCCAGCAGCTTAGGCAGTAACACCTACGAGCAGTACTTC
TRBJ2-7 | NA | TRBV10-3 | TRBD2 | CAIREGTSTNYEQYF | TGTGCCATCAGAGAAGGGACTAGCACTAACTACGAGCAGTACTTC
TRBJ2-1 | once | TRBV7-3 | NA | CASSSGPEINEQFF | TGTGCCAGCAGCTCAGGCCCCGAAATAAATGAGCAGTTCTTC
TRBJ2-4 | NA | TRBV6-1 | NA | CASSEGGRVAKNIQYF | TGTGCCAGCAGCGAAGGGGGGCGAGTAGCCAAAAACATTCAGTACTTC
TRBJ2-7 | NA | TRBV7-2 | NA | CASSVEVDSSYEQYF | TGTGCCAGCAGCGTAGAGGTGGACTCCTCCTACGAGCAGTACTTC
TRBJ2-2 | once | TRBV5-1 | NA | CASSLSPTGELFF | TGCGCCAGCAGCTTGTCCCCGACCGGGGAGCTGTTTTTT
TRBJ2-7 | NA | TRBV7-8 | TRBD1 | CASSSRTGTLGEQYF | TGTGCCAGCAGCTCCAGGACAGGGACTTTAGGCGAGCAGTACTTC
TRBJ2-7 | NA | TRBV24-1 | TRBD1 | CATSDPRTGIPYEQYF | TGTGCCACCAGTGACCCTAGGACAGGGATCCCCTACGAGCAGTACTTC
TRBJ2-6 | NA | TRBV28 | NA | CAIQGSGANVLTF | TGTGCCATACAGGGATCCGGGGCCAACGTCCTGACTTTC
TRBJ1-2 | NA | TRBV30 | NA | CAWSVQGYGGYTF | TGTGCCTGGAGTGTACAGGGATATGGGGGCTACACCTTC
TRBJ2-5 | NA | TRBV10-3 | NA | CAISEVQETQYF | TGTGCCATCAGTGAGGTTCAGGAGACCCAGTACTTC
TRBJ1-1 | NA | TRBV28 | NA | CASSFRGRMNTEAFF | TGTGCCAGCAGTTTCAGGGGCAGGATGAACACTGAAGCTTTCTTT
TRBJ2-2 | NA | TRBV28 | NA | CASSRSGVKGGELFF | TGTGCCAGCAGCCGATCCGGGGTTAAGGGCGGGGAGCTGTTTTTT
TRBJ2-2 | few | TRBV4-3 | NA | CASSQGPNTGELFF | TGCGCCAGCAGCCAAGGGCCCAACACCGGGGAGCTGTTTTTT
TRBJ2-3 | NA | TRBV7-2 | NA | CASSPSPGKGTDTQYF | TGTGCCAGCAGCCCGAGTCCGGGTAAGGGCACAGATACGCAGTATTTT
TRBJ1-3 | NA | TRBV9 | NA | CASSVGGNPGNTIYF | TGTGCCAGCAGCGTAGGCGGGAACCCTGGAAACACCATATATTTT
TRBJ2-3 | NA | TRBV19 | NA | CASNPGSIDTQYF | TGTGCCAGTAACCCGGGAAGCATAGATACGCAGTATTTT